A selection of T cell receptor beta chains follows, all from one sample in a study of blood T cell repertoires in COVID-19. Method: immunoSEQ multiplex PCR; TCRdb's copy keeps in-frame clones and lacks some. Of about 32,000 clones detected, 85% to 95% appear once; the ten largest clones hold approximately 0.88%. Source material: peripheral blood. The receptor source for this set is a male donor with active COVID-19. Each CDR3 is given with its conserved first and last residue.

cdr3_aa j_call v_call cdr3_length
CASSVAVAGHVTDTQYF TRBJ2-3 TRBV9 17
CAWEQGALAGYTF TRBJ1-2 TRBV30 13
CASSPSLMGGADTQYF TRBJ2-3 TRBV5-1 16
CASRGQSSGANVLTF TRBJ2-6 TRBV27 15
CASSYEGMGGYTF TRBJ1-2 TRBV6-6 13
CASSPRTGTASNYGYTF TRBJ1-2 TRBV7-9 17
CASSRGQGIYNSPLHF TRBJ1-6 TRBV19 16
CASSSAGTASYEQYF TRBJ2-7 TRBV6-2/TRBV6-3 15
CASMGGTFYGYTF TRBJ1-2 TRBV6-5 13
CASSLEGQGANEKLFF TRBJ1-4 TRBV5-1 16
CASSLGVFATNEKLFF TRBJ1-4 TRBV7-9 16
CASSFTDRVIGELFF TRBJ2-2 TRBV9 15
CASSQDRGMGEQYF TRBJ2-7 TRBV3-1/TRBV3-2 14
CASSRAAGWEQYF TRBJ2-7 TRBV12-3/TRBV12-4 13
CAWRGTGGFSEAFF TRBJ1-1 TRBV30 14
CASSPRGTALFGPLHF TRBJ1-6 TRBV9 16
CASSAPTGEVGETQYF TRBJ2-5 TRBV3-1/TRBV3-2 16
CATRTAAEANYGYTF TRBJ1-2 TRBV10-3 15
CASATRPTEAFF TRBJ1-1 TRBV2 12
CASSINRQNSPLHF TRBJ1-6 TRBV19 14
CASSDRGLGTDTQYF TRBJ2-3 TRBV6-4 15
CASRSGTGNHGYTF TRBJ1-2 TRBV7-9 14
CASSIKTVTGELFF TRBJ2-2 TRBV19 14
CAWTGGYGYTF TRBJ1-2 TRBV30 11
CASSLVGDFEPYEQYF TRBJ2-7 TRBV7-8 16
CASSPLRELINYGYTF TRBJ1-2 TRBV18 16
CASSPGHVNSPLHF TRBJ1-6 TRBV19 14
CASSMEESLYTEAFF TRBJ1-1 TRBV19 15
CARNFNQGASYEQYF TRBJ2-7 TRBV5-3 15
CASSLSGPEGTQYF TRBJ2-5 TRBV7-8 14
CASSQSSRGYTF TRBJ1-2 TRBV4-2 12
CASSDPQGASLDEQFF TRBJ2-1 TRBV6-4 16
CASSLVGTGDYEQYF TRBJ2-7 TRBV11-3 15
CASSQRQGTAEAFF TRBJ1-1 TRBV6-2/TRBV6-3 14
CASRRDSQNTGELFF TRBJ2-2 TRBV7-3 15
CASSPTGDTEAFF TRBJ1-1 TRBV18 13
CASSQDLVTGFGYTF TRBJ1-2 TRBV14 15
CASSLTSGGNTDTQYF TRBJ2-3 TRBV18 16
CAWSSSGEYNEQFF TRBJ2-1 TRBV30 14
CASSFSPRGANEKLFF TRBJ1-4 TRBV7-9 16
CASSSQLTATGELFF TRBJ2-2 TRBV7-2 15
CASRTTGQGAETQYF TRBJ2-5 TRBV19 15
CASSLGPGDTEAFF TRBJ1-1 TRBV5-6 14
CASIEDRVGNQPQHF TRBJ1-5 TRBV6-5 15
CASNSGGIGELFF TRBJ2-2 TRBV6-5 13
CSVEGVGVSGANVLTF TRBJ2-6 TRBV29-1 16
CASSHQQGYYGYTF TRBJ1-2 TRBV5-1 14